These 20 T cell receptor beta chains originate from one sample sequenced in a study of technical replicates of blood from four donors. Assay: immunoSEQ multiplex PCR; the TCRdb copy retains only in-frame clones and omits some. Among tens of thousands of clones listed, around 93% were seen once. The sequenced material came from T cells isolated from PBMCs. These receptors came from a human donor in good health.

Here the CDR3 reads CASILERGGSPLHF. The CDR3 DNA reads as TGTGCCAGCATCTTAGAAAGGGGGGGGTCACCCCTCCACTTT. The V and J genes are TRBV28 and TRBJ1-6; D is possibly TRBD1 (6 bases). The germline CDR1 and CDR2 sequences are MDHEN and SYDVKM. The CDR3 covers 14 residues. Trimming stripped 7 bases from V and 10 bases from J, with 17 bases between.

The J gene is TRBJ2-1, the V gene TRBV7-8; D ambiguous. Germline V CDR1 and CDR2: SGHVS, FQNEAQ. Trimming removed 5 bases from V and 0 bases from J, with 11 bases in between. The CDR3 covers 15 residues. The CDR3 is CASSLPISSYNEQFF. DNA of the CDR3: TGTGCCAGCAGCCTCCCGATTAGCTCCTACAATGAGCAGTTCTTC.

The CDR3 coding sequence is TGTGCCAGCACCCCCGGGGATAATAGCGGAAACACCATATATTTT. Its protein product is CASTPGDNSGNTIYF. The rearrangement uses TRBV13 and TRBJ1-3; D is unclear. The germline V and J ends were trimmed by 7 bases and 4 bases, with 17 bases remaining between them. This CDR3 spans 15 amino acids. Germline assignment: CDR1 PRHDT and CDR2 FYEKMQ (reference sequence).

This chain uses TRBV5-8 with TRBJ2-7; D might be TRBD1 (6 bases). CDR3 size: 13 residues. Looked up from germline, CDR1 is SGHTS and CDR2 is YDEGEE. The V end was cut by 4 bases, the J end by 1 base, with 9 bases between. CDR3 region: CASSRTASYEQYF. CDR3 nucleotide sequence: TGTGCCAGCAGCAGGACAGCTTCCTACGAGCAGTACTTC. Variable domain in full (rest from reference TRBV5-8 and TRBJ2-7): EAGVTQSPTHLIKTRGQQATLRCSPISGHTSVYWYQQALGLGLQFLLWYDEGEERNRGNFPPRFSGRQFPNYSSELNVNALELEDSALYLCASSRTASYEQYFGPGTRLTVT.

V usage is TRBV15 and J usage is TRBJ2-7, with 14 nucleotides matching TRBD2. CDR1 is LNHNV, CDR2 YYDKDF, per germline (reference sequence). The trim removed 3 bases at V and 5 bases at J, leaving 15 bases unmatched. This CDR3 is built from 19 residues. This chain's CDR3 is CATSRFRGTSGSIEDEQYF. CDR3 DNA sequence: TGTGCCACCAGCAGGTTCAGAGGGACTAGCGGGAGTATTGAGGACGAGCAGTACTTC. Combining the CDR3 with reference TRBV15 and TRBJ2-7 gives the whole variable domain DAMVIQNPRYQVTQFGKPVTLSCSQTLNHNVMYWYQQKSSQAPKLLFHYYDKDFNNEADTPDNFQSRRPNTSFCFLDIRSPGLGDTAMYLCATSRFRGTSGSIEDEQYFGPGTRLTVT.

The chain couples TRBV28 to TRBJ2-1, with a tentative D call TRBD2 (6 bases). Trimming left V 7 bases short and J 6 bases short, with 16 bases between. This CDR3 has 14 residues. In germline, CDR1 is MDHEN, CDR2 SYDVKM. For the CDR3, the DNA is TGTGCCAGCACTGATCCGGGACTCCTCAATGAGCAGTTCTTC. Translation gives CASTDPGLLNEQFF.

The CDR3 coding sequence is TGTGCCAGCTCCCCGTTCGGGACAGGGGCGAACACCGGGGAGCTGTTTTTT. Residues: CASSPFGTGANTGELFF. The chain recombines TRBV18 with TRBJ2-2; 10 bases fit TRBD1. CDR3 size: 17 residues. The V segment lost 6 bases and the J segment 0 bases; nucleotides outside the gene matches: 7. CDR1 KGHSH and CDR2 LQKENI come from the germline V gene. Drawing the rest from reference TRBV18 and TRBJ2-2, the complete variable domain is NAGVMQNPRHLVRRRGQEARLRCSPMKGHSHVYWYRQLPEEGLKFMVYLQKENIIDESGMPKERFSAEFPKEGPSILRIQQVVRGDSAAYFCASSPFGTGANTGELFFGEGSRLTVL.

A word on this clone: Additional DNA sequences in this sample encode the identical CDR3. DNA of the CDR3: TGTGCCAGCAGCTCTCGGGACAGAGGCTACGAGCAGTACTTC. Amino acids: CASSSRDRGYEQYF. The genes are TRBV5-4 and TRBJ2-7, with TRBD1 matching 7 bases. Germline-derived CDR1 and CDR2 are SGHNT and YYREEE (reference sequence). The CDR3 spans 14 residues. V lost 3 bases and J lost 3; bases outside the gene matches: 6.

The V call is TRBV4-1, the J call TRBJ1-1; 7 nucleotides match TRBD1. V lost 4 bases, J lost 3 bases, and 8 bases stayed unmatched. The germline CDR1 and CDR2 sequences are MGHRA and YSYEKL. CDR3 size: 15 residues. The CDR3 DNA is TGCGCCAGCAGCCCCGGAGAGGGGGCAGACACTGAAGCTTTCTTT. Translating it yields CASSPGEGADTEAFF.

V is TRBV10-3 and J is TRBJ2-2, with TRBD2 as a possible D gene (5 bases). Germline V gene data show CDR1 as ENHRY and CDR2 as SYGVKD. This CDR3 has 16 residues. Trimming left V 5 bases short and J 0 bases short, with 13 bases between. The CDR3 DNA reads TGTGCCATCAGTTACACGACGGGATCGAACACCGGGGAGCTGTTTTTT. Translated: CAISYTTGSNTGELFF.

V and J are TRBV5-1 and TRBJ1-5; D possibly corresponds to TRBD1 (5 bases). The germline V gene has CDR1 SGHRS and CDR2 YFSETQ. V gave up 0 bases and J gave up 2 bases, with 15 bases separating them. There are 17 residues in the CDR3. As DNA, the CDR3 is TGCGCCAGCAGCTTGGGAGTGGCGGGGGATGGCAATCAGCCCCAGCATTTT. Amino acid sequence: CASSLGVAGDGNQPQHF.

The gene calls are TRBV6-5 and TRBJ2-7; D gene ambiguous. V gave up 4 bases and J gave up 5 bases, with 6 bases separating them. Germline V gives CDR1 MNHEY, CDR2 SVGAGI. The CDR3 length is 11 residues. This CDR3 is CASSSFDEQYF. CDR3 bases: TGTGCCAGCAGTTCCTTTGACGAGCAGTACTTC.

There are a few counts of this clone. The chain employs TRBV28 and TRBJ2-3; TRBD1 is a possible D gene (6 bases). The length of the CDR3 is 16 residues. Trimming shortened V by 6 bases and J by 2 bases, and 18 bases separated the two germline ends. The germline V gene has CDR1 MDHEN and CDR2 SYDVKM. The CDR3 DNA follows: TGTGCCAGCAGCCATGGCCGGGACACCTACACAGATACGCAGTATTTT. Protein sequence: CASSHGRDTYTDTQYF.

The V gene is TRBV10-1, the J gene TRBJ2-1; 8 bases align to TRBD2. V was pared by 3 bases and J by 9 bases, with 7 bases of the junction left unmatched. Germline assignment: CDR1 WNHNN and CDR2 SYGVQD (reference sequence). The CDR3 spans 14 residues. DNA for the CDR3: TGCGCCAGCAGTGATCCCGGGGGGGAGTCTGAGCAGTTCTTC. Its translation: CASSDPGGESEQFF.

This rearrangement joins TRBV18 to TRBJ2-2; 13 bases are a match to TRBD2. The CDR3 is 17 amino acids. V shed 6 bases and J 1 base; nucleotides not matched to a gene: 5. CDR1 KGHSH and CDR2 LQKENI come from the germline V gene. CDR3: CASSRGLAGENTGELFF. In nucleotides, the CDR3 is TGTGCCAGCTCCCGTGGACTAGCGGGGGAGAACACCGGGGAGCTGTTTTTT.

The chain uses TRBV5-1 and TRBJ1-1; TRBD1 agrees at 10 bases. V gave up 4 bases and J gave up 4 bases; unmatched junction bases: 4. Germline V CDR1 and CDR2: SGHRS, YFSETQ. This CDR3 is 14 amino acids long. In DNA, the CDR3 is TGCGCCAGCAGCCTGACAGGGGGCATCACTGAAGCTTTCTTT. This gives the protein CASSLTGGITEAFF.

The chain's CDR3 is CASSSTLSTEGYTF. The DNA of the CDR3 is TGTGCCAGCAGCTCGACCCTATCGACAGAAGGCTACACCTTC. V usage is TRBV5-4 and J usage is TRBJ1-2, with D possibly TRBD1 on 5 matching bases. V was pared by 3 bases and J by 8 bases, with 17 bases between. The CDR3 sequence is 14 residues long. CDR1 and CDR2 (germline): SGHNT, YYREEE (reference sequence).

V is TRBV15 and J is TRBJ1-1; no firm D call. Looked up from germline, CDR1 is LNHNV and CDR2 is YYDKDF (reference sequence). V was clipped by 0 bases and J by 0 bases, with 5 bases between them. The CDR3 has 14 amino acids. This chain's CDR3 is CATSRDGLNTEAFF. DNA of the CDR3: TGTGCCACCAGCAGAGACGGTCTGAACACTGAAGCTTTCTTT.

CDR3 DNA: TGCGCCAGCAGCTTACGCTTACAGGGGGCCACTGAAGCTTTCTTT. It translates to CASSLRLQGATEAFF. This sequence joins TRBV5-1 and TRBJ1-1; 9 positions agree with TRBD1. This CDR3 has 15 residues. With V trimmed by 2 bases and J by 4 bases, 6 bases remained unmatched. Germline assignment: CDR1 SGHRS and CDR2 YFSETQ.

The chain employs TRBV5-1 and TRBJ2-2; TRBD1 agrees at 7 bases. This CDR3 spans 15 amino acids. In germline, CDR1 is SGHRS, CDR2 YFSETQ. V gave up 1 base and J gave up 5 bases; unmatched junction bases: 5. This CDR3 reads CASSLRDSKTGELFF. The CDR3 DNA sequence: TGCGCCAGCAGCTTGAGGGACAGCAAGACCGGGGAGCTGTTTTTT.